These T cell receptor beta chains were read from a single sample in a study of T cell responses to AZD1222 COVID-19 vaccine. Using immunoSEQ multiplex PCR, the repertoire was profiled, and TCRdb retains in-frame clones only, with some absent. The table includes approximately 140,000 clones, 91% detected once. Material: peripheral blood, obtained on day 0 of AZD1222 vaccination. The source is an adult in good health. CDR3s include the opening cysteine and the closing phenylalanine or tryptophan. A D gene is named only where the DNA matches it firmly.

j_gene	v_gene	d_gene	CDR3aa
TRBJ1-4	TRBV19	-	CASSSRDYEKLFF
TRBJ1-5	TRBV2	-	CASSRGVLKDNQPQHF
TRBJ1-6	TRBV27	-	CASSSTPRNSPLHF
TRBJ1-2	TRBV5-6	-	CASSLGDFSGYTF
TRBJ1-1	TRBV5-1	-	CASSFGRDMNTEAFF
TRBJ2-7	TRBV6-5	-	CASSSPGRSAYEQYF
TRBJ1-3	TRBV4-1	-	CASSQGLNTGNTIYF
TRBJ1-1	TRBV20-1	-	CSASRNSKDTEAFF
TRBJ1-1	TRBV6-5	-	CASRSQVNTEAFF
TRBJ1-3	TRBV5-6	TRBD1	CASSFLGQGISGNTIYF
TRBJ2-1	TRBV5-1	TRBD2	CASSLKREANEQFF
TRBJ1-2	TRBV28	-	CASSLRPGAYGYTF
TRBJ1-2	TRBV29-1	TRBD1	CSVSQGAGGYTF
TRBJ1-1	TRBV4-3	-	CASSPVRGTEAFF
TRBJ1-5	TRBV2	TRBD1	CASNKEGARGYQPQHF
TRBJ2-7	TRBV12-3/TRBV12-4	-	CASSPRRDVEQYF
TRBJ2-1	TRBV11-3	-	CASSQGLYNEQFF
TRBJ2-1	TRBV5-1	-	CASSLLPVNEQFF
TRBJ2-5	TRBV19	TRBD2	CASSTPFSGGQETQYF
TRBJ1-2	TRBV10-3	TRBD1	CAIGTGKNYGYTF
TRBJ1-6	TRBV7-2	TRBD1	CASSLYRDRDNSPLHF
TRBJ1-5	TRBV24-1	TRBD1	CAAGQGNQPQHF
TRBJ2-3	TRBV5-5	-	CASSTKQGPGTDTQYF
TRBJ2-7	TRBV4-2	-	CASSPGDQSYEQYF
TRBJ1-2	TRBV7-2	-	CASSLVAQEVDGYTF
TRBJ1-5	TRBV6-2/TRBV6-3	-	CASSSRGQPQHF
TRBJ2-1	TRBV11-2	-	CASSLPYNEQFF
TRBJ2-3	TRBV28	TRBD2	CASRKREVVDTQYF
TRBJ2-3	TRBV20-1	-	CSATTGHTQYF
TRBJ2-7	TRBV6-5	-	CASSRGGSYEQYF
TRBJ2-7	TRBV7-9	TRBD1	CASSAPTGYYEQYF
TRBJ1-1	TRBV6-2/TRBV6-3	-	CASSYGGETTEAFF
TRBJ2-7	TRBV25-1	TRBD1	CASSGQGPNYPSYEQYF
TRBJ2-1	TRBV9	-	CASSVAQSQLFF
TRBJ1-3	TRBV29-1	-	CSVADTNSGNTIYF
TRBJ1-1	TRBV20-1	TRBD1	CSAEQGRAFF
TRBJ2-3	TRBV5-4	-	CASSLFEGPSTDTQYF
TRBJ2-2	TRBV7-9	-	CASSPWAGLNTGELFF
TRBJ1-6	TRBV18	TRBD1	CASSYIQTGANSPLHF
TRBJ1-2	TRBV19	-	CASSPTLYGYTF